These 31 T cell receptor beta chains originate from one sample sequenced in a study of breast tumors, draining lymph nodes, adjacent tissues. TCRdb re-called the multiplex PCR reads with MiXCR, one entry per CDR3 protein. The data show more than 200,000 distinct CDR3 sequences, approximately 30% seen once. The lymph nodes were axillary draining lymph nodes from breast cancer patients. Sequenced input: axillary lymph node tissue. All receptors derive from a female donor with breast cancer. Some clones in this sample may be carry-over from other donors' samples.

The chain links TRBV7-9 to TRBJ1-2; D not resolved. The germline V and J ends were trimmed by 5 bases and 6 bases, with 10 bases remaining between them. CDR3 size: 12 residues. Germline loops: CDR1 SEHNR, CDR2 FQNEAQ (reference sequence). The CDR3 region has the DNA TGTGCCAGCAGCCTGACGGAAAATGGCTACACCTTC. Translation gives CASSLTENGYTF. Full variable domain (remainder filled in from reference TRBV7-9 and TRBJ1-2): DTGVSQNPRHKITKRGQNVTFRCDPISEHNRLYWYRQTLGQGPEFLTYFQNEAQLEKSRLLSDRFSAERPKGSFSTLEIQRTEQGDSAMYLCASSLTENGYTFGSGTRLTVV.

The genes are TRBV12-3 or TRBV12-4 and TRBJ2-2; 9 bases align to TRBD1. V dropped 8 bases and J dropped 4; count of bases not matched to a gene: 23. This CDR3 has 20 amino acids. The DNA for the CDR3 is TGTGCCAGCTCACCATACGACCGGGACAGGGTAGGAGCGGCCACCGGGGAGCTGTTTTTT. Protein: CASSPYDRDRVGAATGELFF.

This clonotype was picked up one time. This chain uses TRBV5-1 with TRBJ1-1; D perhaps matches TRBD1 (5 bases). V was trimmed by 0 bases and J by 1 base, leaving 10 bases between them. Germline V lookup: CDR1 SGHRS, CDR2 YFSETQ. The CDR3 extends over 15 amino acids. The CDR3 is CASSLEPGWNTEAFF. The CDR3 DNA sequence: TGCGCCAGCAGCTTGGAGCCAGGGTGGAACACTGAAGCTTTCTTT.

There are many counts of this clonotype. The chain uses TRBV20-1 and TRBJ1-2, with D unresolved. The CDR3 sequence is 11 residues long. The germline gives CDR1 DFQATT, CDR2 SNEGSKA (reference sequence). The germline V and J ends were trimmed by 7 bases and 8 bases, with 14 bases remaining between them. CDR3 region: CSVGSLPGYTF. CDR3 coding DNA: TGCAGTGTCGGGTCCCTTCCGGGCTACACCTTC.

Turning to this clonotype: With a much larger clone just one base away, this may be a read error. CDR3 sequence: CASSVTSQPYEQSF. The CDR3 DNA reads TGTGCCAGCAGCGTAACAAGTCAGCCTTACGAGCAGTCCTTC. This sequence joins TRBV9 and TRBJ2-7; no clear D gene. The germline V gene has CDR1 SGDLS and CDR2 YYNGEE. The CDR3 is 14 residues long. Based on the CDR3 plus reference TRBV9 and TRBJ2-7, the full variable domain is DSGVTQTPKHLITATGQRVTLRCSPRSGDLSVYWYQQSLDQGLQFLIQYYNGEERAKGNILERFSAQQFPDLHSELNLSSLELGDSALYFCASSVTSQPYEQSFGPGTRLTVT.

V gene TRBV28 combines with J gene TRBJ1-2, with D unresolved. This CDR3 contains 12 residues. The germline V gene encodes CDR1 MDHEN and CDR2 SYDVKM. V shed 5 bases and J shed 4 bases, with 8 bases lying between them. The CDR3 loop is CASSVAIYGYTF. CDR3 in DNA: TGTGCCAGCAGTGTGGCCATCTATGGCTACACCTTC.

This clonotype was detected a few times. The V gene is TRBV5-6, the J gene TRBJ1-2, with D perhaps TRBD1 (5 bases). Germline CDR1 SGHDT, CDR2 YYEEEE. V shed 5 bases and J shed 8 bases, with 16 bases lying between them. The length of the CDR3 is 13 residues. The CDR3 DNA sequence: TGTGCCAGCAGAGAGGTTGGGGCGCCCGGCTACACCTTC. Amino acids: CASREVGAPGYTF.

The chain couples TRBV6-5 to TRBJ2-4, with a weak D call TRBD1 (6 bases). Trimming took off 5 bases at V and 0 bases at J, with 14 bases between the two ends. Germline lookup yields CDR1 MNHEY and CDR2 SVGAGI. The CDR3 spans 16 residues. Here the CDR3 reads CASSRRGVGAKNIQYF. CDR3 bases: TGTGCCAGCAGTCGCAGGGGCGTTGGAGCCAAAAACATTCAGTACTTC.

The rearrangement links TRBV20-1 to TRBJ1-1; 12 positions match TRBD1. Germline-derived CDR1 and CDR2 are DFQATT and SNEGSKA (reference sequence). CDR3 length: 17 residues. Trimming cost V 0 bases and J 5 bases; bases outside gene matches: 10. The CDR3 is CSAREWGQGARGTEAFF. The CDR3 bases are TGCAGTGCTAGAGAGTGGGGACAGGGGGCTCGGGGGACTGAAGCTTTCTTT.

V is TRBV29-1 and J is TRBJ2-1; 9 nucleotides agree with TRBD2. CDR1 is SQVTM and CDR2 is ANQGSEA in the germline V gene. The CDR3 has 13 amino acids. With V trimmed by 5 bases and J by 9 bases, 8 bases remained unmatched. CDR3 region: CSVIAGATAEQFF. The CDR3 DNA follows: TGCAGCGTTATAGCGGGAGCAACGGCTGAGCAGTTCTTC.

This clonotype was counted ten times or more. The chain has TRBV4-1 and TRBJ2-1; D possibly matches TRBD1 or TRBD2 (5 bases each). This CDR3 comprises 14 residues. Germline lookup yields CDR1 MGHRA and CDR2 YSYEKL. Trimming took 9 bases from V and 2 from J, leaving 14 bases between them. CDR3 region: CASCPGPTYNEQFF. DNA of the CDR3: TGCGCCAGTTGTCCGGGACCTACCTACAATGAGCAGTTCTTC.

On this clonotype: This CDR3 is missing its conserved last phenylalanine or tryptophan, likely due to a read error. The chain is built from TRBV19 and TRBJ2-3, with TRBD2 matching over 9 bases. Germline CDR1 is LNHDA and CDR2 is SQIVND (reference sequence). The CDR3 loop spans 17 amino acids. This CDR3 reads CASSGGRLAGRTNTQYL. CDR3 DNA sequence: TGTGCCAGTAGTGGGGGTAGGCTAGCGGGACGCACAAATACGCAGTATCTT.

This clonotype was seen many times. The chain links TRBV5-1 to TRBJ2-3, with D tentatively TRBD1 (5 bases). The ends were cut back, 2 bases at V and 1 base at J, with 17 bases in the middle. The CDR3 totals 17 residues. Germline V CDR1 and CDR2: SGHRS, YFSETQ. The CDR3 region has the DNA TGCGCCAGCAGCTTTAGCAGACAAACCAGGGGCACAGATACGCAGTATTTT. It yields the protein CASSFSRQTRGTDTQYF.

In its sample, this clonotype was seen many times. This chain joins TRBV29-1 and TRBJ1-3; 9 bases match TRBD1. Germline V gene lookup returns CDR1 SQVTM and CDR2 ANQGSEA. The length of the CDR3 is 14 residues. V shed 7 bases, J shed 3 bases, and the junction held 7 bases outside the gene matches. The CDR3 here is CSARTGGSGNTIYF. CDR3 sequence (DNA): TGCAGCGCGCGAACAGGGGGCAGTGGAAACACCATATATTTT.

This clonotype has more than one count but fewer than ten. The V and J genes are TRBV20-1 and TRBJ2-4, with TRBD1 matching over 7 bases. Germline CDR1 is DFQATT and CDR2 is SNEGSKA (reference sequence). The CDR3 spans 15 residues. CDR3 nucleotide sequence: TGCAGCCTCCCCCGGACAGGCCGAGCCAAAAACATTCAGTACTTC. Encoded protein: CSLPRTGRAKNIQYF.

This clonotype was observed many times. At one end, the junction sequence differs from germline, possibly due to a read error. The V gene is TRBV6-6, the J gene TRBJ2-7; tentative D call: TRBD1 (7 bases). The germline V gene encodes CDR1 MNHNY and CDR2 SVGAGI (reference sequence). The CDR3 contains 17 residues. The DNA of the CDR3 is TGTGCCAGCAGTCACTCGCGGGGAAGACAGGGAATCTACGAGCAGTACTTC. Its translation: CASSHSRGRQGIYEQYF.

Many counts were recorded for this clonotype. This rearrangement joins TRBV9 to TRBJ2-1; no clear D gene. Germline loops: CDR1 SGDLS, CDR2 YYNGEE. There are 16 residues in the CDR3. V was trimmed by 0 bases and J by 2 bases, leaving 12 bases between them. As DNA, the CDR3 is TGTGCCAGCAGCGTAGACCCCCAAACCGCCTACAATGAGCAGTTCTTC. Translating gives CASSVDPQTAYNEQFF.

In its sample, this clonotype was seen many times. The chain couples TRBV12-3 or TRBV12-4 to TRBJ1-2; no clear D. This CDR3 region has 11 residues. V was shortened by 4 bases and J by 2 bases, with 2 bases between the two germline ends. The CDR3, as DNA: TGTGCCAGCAGTTCGAACTATGGCTACACCTTC. It yields the protein CASSSNYGYTF.

This clonotype appeared a single time. Here the CDR3 omits its conserved ending phenylalanine or tryptophan, so a read error is the likely source. The limits of the CDR3 on the DNA are not certain, so only TCRdb's listed CDR3 is given. The rearrangement joins TRBV12-5 to TRBJ1-2; TRBD1 is taken as the D call from the table, unchecked against the DNA. Germline V gives CDR1 LGHNT, CDR2 FRNRAP. The CDR3 region is 9 residues in length, termini included. This CDR3 reads CASAPGFPY.

In this sample, this clonotype turned up a few times. The chain joins TRBV27 to TRBJ2-7; D uncertain. CDR1 is MNHEY, CDR2 SMNVEV, per germline (reference sequence). Trimming cost V 6 bases and J 4 bases, with 10 bases left between them. The CDR3 runs to 12 residues. CDR3 amino acids: CASSHGQYEQYF. The CDR3 DNA reads TGTGCCAGCAGCCACGGTCAGTACGAGCAGTACTTC.

V usage is TRBV2 and J usage is TRBJ1-2; possible D gene TRBD1, 6 bases. From germline, CDR1 is SNHLY and CDR2 FYNNEI. This CDR3 is built from 14 residues. Between the trimmed V and J ends, which lost 5 bases and 6 bases, there was a span of 16 bases. CDR3 residues: CASSRQRAGDGYTF. CDR3 in DNA: TGTGCCAGCAGTCGACAGAGGGCAGGGGATGGCTACACCTTC.

In this sample, this clonotype turned up once. A single base separates this from a much larger clone, so it may be a read error. The missing conserved phenylalanine or tryptophan at the end of this CDR3 makes a read error likely. This chain connects TRBV19 to TRBJ1-3; unclear D gene. The germline V gene encodes CDR1 LNHDA and CDR2 SQIVND (reference sequence). The CDR3 spans 16 residues. V was shortened by 4 bases and J by 0 bases, with 13 bases between the two germline ends. CDR3 nucleotides: TGTGCCAGTAGTAGAGAACAGCCGAGCTCTGGAAACACCATATATTCT. Its protein is CASSREQPSSGNTIYS.

This clonotype has a count of ten or more. The chain uses TRBV5-1 and TRBJ2-2; TRBD2 matches at 12 bases. V was pared by 0 bases and J by 4 bases, with 7 bases of the junction left unmatched. CDR3 length: 18 amino acids. Germline V CDR1 and CDR2: SGHRS, YFSETQ. CDR3 protein: CASSLVLLAGGGTGELFF. In nucleotides, the CDR3 is TGCGCCAGCAGCTTGGTTTTACTAGCGGGAGGAGGCACCGGGGAGCTGTTTTTT.

This clonotype has ten or more counts. The chain recombines TRBV28 with TRBJ1-5, with D uncertain. Per germline, CDR1 MDHEN and CDR2 SYDVKM. Deletions cut 4 bases from V and 4 bases from J, with 14 bases between. This CDR3 has 15 residues. The CDR3 DNA sequence: TGTGCCAGCAGTTCCCCGGGCAGGAGGAATCAGCCCCAGCATTTT. This encodes CASSSPGRRNQPQHF.

This clonotype came up many times. The V gene is TRBV29-1, the J gene TRBJ2-2; the D gene is possibly TRBD2 (6 bases). Germline assignment: CDR1 SQVTM and CDR2 ANQGSEA. The CDR3 length is 11 residues. The CDR3: CTGGNTGELFF. CDR3 DNA sequence: TGCACCGGGGGGAACACCGGGGAGCTGTTTTTT.

The genes are TRBV5-4 and TRBJ1-1, with D possibly being TRBD1 (6 bases). The germline V gene encodes CDR1 SGHNT and CDR2 YYREEE (reference sequence). V lost 4 bases to trimming and J lost 1 base, with 8 bases between them. The CDR3 sequence is 13 residues long. The CDR3 region has the DNA TGTGCCAGCAGCCAGGACAGGAACACTGAAGCTTTCTTT. Translating it yields CASSQDRNTEAFF.

This clonotype was detected many times. CDR3 DNA: TGCAGCGTTGAAGACCGGGGCCGCTATGGCTACACCTTC. Protein product: CSVEDRGRYGYTF. The chain joins TRBV29-1 to TRBJ1-2, with D perhaps matching TRBD1 (5 bases). Germline CDR1 reads SQVTM; CDR2 reads ANQGSEA. The CDR3 loop spans 13 amino acids. V was clipped by 0 bases and J by 4 bases, with 9 bases between them.

Of note for this clonotype: A much larger clone sits a single nucleotide away, making a read error possible. The gene calls are TRBV20-1 and TRBJ2-7; possible D gene TRBD2, 6 bases. The CDR3 totals 14 residues. CDR1 and CDR2 from the germline V gene are DFQATT and SNEGSKA (reference sequence). The DNA of the CDR3 is TGCAGTGCTACACCCGGGGACTTCTCCTCCGAGCAGTACTTC. This gives the protein CSATPGDFSSEQYF.

The chain combines TRBV9 with TRBJ2-2; 7 nucleotides line up with TRBD2. This CDR3 comprises 17 residues. The V and J ends lost 5 bases and 4 bases, in that order; junction bases with no gene match: 14. The V gene's germline CDR1 is SGDLS and CDR2 YYNGEE. The CDR3 sequence is CASSASRVAGLTGELFF. DNA of the CDR3: TGTGCCAGCAGTGCTAGTCGGGTAGCGGGCCTCACCGGGGAGCTGTTTTTT.

This clonotype was seen at least ten times. The V call is TRBV5-1, the J call TRBJ2-3, with TRBD1 matching over 8 bases. V was pared by 0 bases and J by 5 bases, with 8 bases of the junction left unmatched. CDR1 and CDR2 (germline): SGHRS, YFSETQ. The CDR3 has 16 residues. The CDR3 protein is CASSLGQGALVDTQYF. Written as DNA, the CDR3 is TGCGCCAGCAGCTTGGGGCAGGGGGCGCTGGTAGATACGCAGTATTTT.

This clonotype was detected many times. For the CDR3, the DNA is TGTGCCAGCAGTTACGGGGTAGGGTCCTATAATTCACCCCTCCACTTT. Translating gives CASSYGVGSYNSPLHF. This sequence joins TRBV6-5 and TRBJ1-6; no clear D. V was pared by 2 bases and J by 1 base, with 9 bases between. The CDR3 spans 16 residues. The germline gives CDR1 MNHEY, CDR2 SVGAGI.